Following are 9 T cell receptor beta chains from one sample sequenced in a study of blood T cell repertoires in COVID-19. The method was immunoSEQ multiplex PCR; TCRdb's version includes in-frame clones alone and lacks a portion of them. The table lists approximately 390,000 clones, 70% to 90% of them singletons, with about 2.1% in the top ten. The sequencing input was peripheral blood. These receptors all come from a woman aged 60-75 years with COVID-19, enrolled during active disease.

The chain carries TRBV28 and TRBJ2-3; TRBD1 matches at 10 bases. Per the germline V gene, CDR1 is MDHEN and CDR2 is SYDVKM. The V gene end was trimmed by 6 bases and the J gene end by 2 bases; junction bases not matched to a gene: 17. The CDR3 extends over 19 amino acids. Here the CDR3 reads CASSPLWRSGTGDTDTQYF. CDR3 in DNA: TGTGCCAGCAGCCCCCTCTGGCGTTCCGGGACAGGGGACACAGATACGCAGTATTTT.

The V and J genes are TRBV2 and TRBJ2-1, with TRBD1 identical over 11 bases. Germline CDR1 and CDR2: SNHLY and FYNNEI. V trimming: 6 bases; J trimming: 6 bases; junction bases outside the gene matches: 10. The CDR3 has 16 residues. The DNA for the CDR3 is TGTGCCAGCAGGAGCCAGGTGGACAGGGGGCGCAATGAGCAGTTCTTC. Translation: CASRSQVDRGRNEQFF.

In regard to this clone: Additional DNA sequences in this sample encode the identical CDR3. The rearrangement uses TRBV28 and TRBJ1-2; tentatively, D is TRBD1 (6 bases). Trimming left V 5 bases short and J 4 bases short, with 11 bases between. Germline V gene sequence: CDR1 MDHEN, CDR2 SYDVKM. This CDR3 has 13 residues. DNA for the CDR3: TGTGCCAGCAGTCTACAGGGCGCCTATGGCTACACCTTC. This encodes CASSLQGAYGYTF.

The chain carries TRBV29-1 and TRBJ2-1; a weak D match, TRBD2 (7 bases). Germline-derived CDR1 and CDR2 are SQVTM and ANQGSEA. CDR3 length: 14 residues. The V end lost 7 bases, the J end lost 0 bases, and 13 bases lay between the germline ends. The CDR3 DNA reads TGCAGCGGCGAGGGGGGGCACTCCTACAATGAGCAGTTCTTC. Translation: CSGEGGHSYNEQFF.

The V and J genes are TRBV19 and TRBJ2-5, with D maybe TRBD2 (7 bases). V was pared by 6 bases and J by 5 bases, with 16 bases between. The CDR3 spans 14 residues. Germline loops: CDR1 LNHDA, CDR2 SQIVND (reference sequence). The CDR3, as DNA: TGTGCCAGTAGGGAGGGGGGGGCGGAGGAGACCCAGTACTTC. The encoded protein is CASREGGAEETQYF.

The genes are TRBV6-5 and TRBJ1-6, with D unclear. The CDR3 loop spans 15 amino acids. Trimming removed 8 bases at V and 6 bases at J, with 17 bases between. Germline values: CDR1 MNHEY, CDR2 SVGAGI. The CDR3 loop is CASSSLTEFNSPLHF. The CDR3 DNA reads as TGTGCCAGCTCCTCCTTGACGGAGTTTAATTCACCCCTCCACTTT.

This chain joins TRBV9 and TRBJ1-1; possibly TRBD1 for D (6 bases). V lost 3 bases, J lost 1 base, and 7 bases lay in between. The CDR3 is made up of 13 amino acids. CDR1 and CDR2 from the germline V gene are SGDLS and YYNGEE. The CDR3 loop is CASSGTANTEAFF. The CDR3 region has the DNA TGTGCCAGCAGCGGGACAGCGAACACTGAAGCTTTCTTT. Drawing the rest from reference TRBV9 and TRBJ1-1, the complete variable domain is DSGVTQTPKHLITATGQRVTLRCSPRSGDLSVYWYQQSLDQGLQFLIQYYNGEERAKGNILERFSAQQFPDLHSELNLSSLELGDSALYFCASSGTANTEAFFGQGTRLTVV.

The CDR3 protein is CASSPDPGQGSAVQFF. For the CDR3, the DNA is TGCGCCAGCAGCCCAGACCCGGGACAGGGATCAGCAGTGCAGTTCTTC. The chain uses TRBV5-1 and TRBJ2-1; 9 bases map to TRBD1. This CDR3 spans 16 amino acids. V lost 4 bases to trimming and J lost 12 bases; unmatched junction nucleotides: 17. Germline CDR1 SGHRS, CDR2 YFSETQ.

In its sample, this clone was seen once. This chain joins TRBV5-6 and TRBJ1-5; D possibly corresponds to TRBD1 (5 bases). Trimming took 0 bases from V and 7 from J, leaving 11 bases between them. This CDR3 is built from 14 residues. The germline V gene has CDR1 SGHDT and CDR2 YYEEEE. CDR3 nucleotides: TGTGCCAGCAGCTTGGGAAGGGGTGGCCAGCCCCAGCATTTT. This sequence encodes CASSLGRGGQPQHF.